The 14 T cell receptor beta chains below come from one sample, sequenced in a study of blood T cell repertoires in COVID-19. Some clones are missing from TCRdb's copy, which holds only in-frame ones; the method was immunoSEQ multiplex PCR. Of 200,000 to 300,000 clones detected, around 90% appear once; the ten largest clones hold approximately 4.3%. Input material: peripheral blood. These receptors all come from a man between 60 and 70 years old who had recovered from COVID-19.

V gene TRBV7-2 combines with J gene TRBJ2-5; possibly TRBD1 for D (6 bases). V was trimmed by 5 bases and J by 1 base, leaving 11 bases between them. The CDR3 length is 14 residues. From germline, CDR1 is SGHTA and CDR2 FQGNSA. The CDR3 protein is CASSLKDSQETQYF. CDR3 coding DNA: TGTGCCAGCAGCCTCAAGGACAGCCAAGAGACCCAGTACTTC. Looking up the rest from reference TRBV7-2 and TRBJ2-5 gives the full variable domain: GAGVSQSPSNKVTEKGKDVELRCDPISGHTALYWYRQSLGQGLEFLIYFQGNSAPDKSGLPSDRFSAERTGGSVSTLTIQRTQQEDSAVYLCASSLKDSQETQYFGPGTRLLVL.

The chain uses TRBV27 and TRBJ2-1; 14 bases match TRBD2. The CDR3 is made up of 18 amino acids. Germline lookup yields CDR1 MNHEY and CDR2 SMNVEV (reference sequence). V dropped 5 bases and J dropped 2; count of bases not matched to a gene: 8. CDR3 protein: CASSPTSGGAGTYNEQFF. CDR3 bases: TGTGCCAGCAGTCCGACTAGCGGGGGGGCCGGCACCTACAATGAGCAGTTCTTC.

The V and J genes are TRBV6-5 and TRBJ1-3, with unresolved D. The CDR3 is 15 amino acids. Germline V CDR1 and CDR2: MNHEY, SVGAGI. V was shortened by 6 bases and J by 8 bases, with 20 bases between the two germline ends. CDR3 protein: CASREGGSGRDTIYF. The DNA for the CDR3 is TGTGCCAGCAGGGAGGGAGGTTCCGGGCGGGACACCATATATTTT.

The V call is TRBV19, the J call TRBJ1-5; unclear D gene. The CDR3 contains 15 residues. V shed 1 base and J shed 0 bases, with 7 bases lying between them. Germline loops: CDR1 LNHDA, CDR2 SQIVND (reference sequence). CDR3 protein: CASSIAQVSNQPQHF. The CDR3, as DNA: TGTGCCAGTAGTATAGCCCAGGTTAGCAATCAGCCCCAGCATTTT.

This clone was seen once. The chain recombines TRBV19 with TRBJ2-1, with a weak D call TRBD2 (7 bases). The germline V gene encodes CDR1 LNHDA and CDR2 SQIVND (reference sequence). The V end was cut by 5 bases, the J end by 10 bases, with 15 bases between. The CDR3 loop spans 13 amino acids. CDR3 sequence: CASSGRRGGEQFF. CDR3 coding DNA: TGTGCCAGTAGTGGAAGGAGGGGGGGAGAGCAGTTCTTC.

The chain uses TRBV18 and TRBJ1-1; D is uncertain. Germline V lookup: CDR1 KGHSH, CDR2 LQKENI. The CDR3 has 15 amino acids. The V gene lost 5 bases and the J gene lost 1 base, with 14 bases spanning the gap. The CDR3 is CASSIAPLGNTEAFF. The DNA for the CDR3 is TGTGCCAGCTCAATCGCGCCCCTCGGGAACACTGAAGCTTTCTTT. The complete variable domain, with remaining parts taken from reference TRBV18 and TRBJ1-1, reads NAGVMQNPRHLVRRRGQEARLRCSPMKGHSHVYWYRQLPEEGLKFMVYLQKENIIDESGMPKERFSAEFPKEGPSILRIQQVVRGDSAAYFCASSIAPLGNTEAFFGQGTRLTVV.

The rearrangement links TRBV5-1 to TRBJ1-1, with D unresolved. CDR1 SGHRS and CDR2 YFSETQ come from the germline V gene. The CDR3 runs to 16 residues. V lost 4 bases, J lost 5 bases, and 21 bases lay in between. CDR3 loop: CASSPREGLGGTEAFF. CDR3 nucleotides: TGCGCCAGCAGCCCGAGGGAGGGTCTGGGAGGGACTGAAGCTTTCTTT.

The chain couples TRBV2 to TRBJ2-7; D might be TRBD2 (5 bases). Germline lookup yields CDR1 SNHLY and CDR2 FYNNEI. V shed 3 bases and J shed 7 bases, with 10 bases lying between them. The CDR3 contains 12 residues. DNA of the CDR3: TGTGCCAGCAGTGATGGGTCGGGAGAGCAGTACTTC. It translates to CASSDGSGEQYF.

The rearrangement joins TRBV6-4 to TRBJ2-7; 9 nucleotides match TRBD1. The germline gives CDR1 MRHNA, CDR2 SNTAGT. With V trimmed by 4 bases and J by 3 bases, 4 bases remained unmatched. The CDR3 length is 14 residues. The CDR3 DNA reads TGTGCCAGCAGTGCGACAGGGGGGCACTACGAGCAGTACTTC. This gives the protein CASSATGGHYEQYF.

V usage is TRBV5-1 and J usage is TRBJ2-7; 7 bases match TRBD1. With 3 bases clipped from V and 2 bases from J, the junction kept 5 bases outside the gene matches. The CDR3 covers 14 residues. CDR1 is SGHRS, CDR2 YFSETQ, per germline. The CDR3 sequence is CASSSQGQTYEQYF. As DNA, the CDR3 is TGCGCCAGCAGCTCGCAGGGACAGACCTACGAGCAGTACTTC.

The genes are TRBV19 and TRBJ1-1; D remains unclear. Germline V lookup: CDR1 LNHDA, CDR2 SQIVND (reference sequence). V was shortened by 3 bases and J by 2 bases, with 13 bases between the two germline ends. This CDR3 is built from 15 residues. The CDR3 sequence is CASSISGGDNTEAFF. The CDR3 DNA reads TGTGCCAGTAGTATTAGTGGAGGAGATAACACTGAAGCTTTCTTT.

The chain is built from TRBV7-6 and TRBJ1-4; no clear D. Deletions cut 4 bases from V and 8 bases from J, with 14 bases between. The V gene's germline CDR1 is SGHVS and CDR2 FNYEAQ. The CDR3 runs to 14 residues. This chain's CDR3 is CASSYGIGGEKLFF. The CDR3 DNA follows: TGTGCCAGCAGCTACGGTATAGGCGGCGAAAAACTGTTTTTT. Variable domain in full (rest from reference TRBV7-6 and TRBJ1-4): GAGVSQSPRYKVTKRGQDVALRCDPISGHVSLYWYRQALGQGPEFLTYFNYEAQQDKSGLPNDRFSAERPEGSISTLTIQRTEQRDSAMYRCASSYGIGGEKLFFGSGTQLSVL.

This clone came up a few times. The V gene is TRBV6-5, the J gene TRBJ2-7, with D maybe TRBD1 (6 bases). CDR3 length: 14 amino acids. V was pared by 11 bases and J by 2 bases, with 19 bases between. From germline, CDR1 is MNHEY and CDR2 SVGAGI. CDR3 coding DNA: TGTGCCGCCGGCCTAAGTGGGGGCCCCTACGAGCAGTACTTC. Translation gives CAAGLSGGPYEQYF.

The chain joins TRBV7-2 to TRBJ2-7; the match to TRBD1 covers 10 bases. With 0 bases clipped from V and 4 bases from J, the junction kept 3 bases outside the gene matches. Germline assignment: CDR1 SGHTA and CDR2 FQGNSA. The CDR3 length is 15 residues. The CDR3 DNA follows: TGTGCCAGCAGCTTAGCCCCGGGACAGGGGTACGAGCAGTACTTC. Residues: CASSLAPGQGYEQYF.